The next 17 T cell receptor beta chains were all read from a single sample in a study of a mutant IDH1 vaccine in newly diagnosed glioma. Sample time point: baseline, week 1 (first vaccination visit). The sample's treatment: pre-vaccination baseline after standard-of-care therapy. TCRdb keeps only in-frame clones here, not all; method: immunoSEQ multiplex PCR. Here the sample spans fewer than 45,000 clones, around 82% being singletons. The starting material was PBMCs, obtained from a glioma patient treated with radiotherapy, temozolomide or both. The receptors stem from a man aged 35-49 years with glioma. Some clones in this sample may be carry-over from other donors' samples.

Written as DNA, the CDR3 is TGTGCCAGTAGTATCGGAGGGGGCGGTGAAAAACTGTTTTTT. It yields the protein CASSIGGGGEKLFF. The chain is built from TRBV19 and TRBJ1-4; 7 bases are shared with TRBD1. CDR1 LNHDA and CDR2 SQIVND come from the germline V gene (reference sequence). This CDR3 is 14 amino acids long. V lost 3 bases to trimming and J lost 7 bases; unmatched junction nucleotides: 5. Variable domain in full (rest from reference TRBV19 and TRBJ1-4): DGGITQSPKYLFRKEGQNVTLSCEQNLNHDAMYWYRQDPGQGLRLIYYSQIVNDFQKGDIAEGYSVSREKKESFPLTVTSAQKNPTAFYLCASSIGGGGEKLFFGSGTQLSVL.

The chain combines TRBV15 with TRBJ2-6, with D unresolved. V gave up 2 bases and J gave up 4 bases, with 12 bases separating them. This CDR3 spans 16 amino acids. In germline, CDR1 is LNHNV, CDR2 YYDKDF (reference sequence). The CDR3 loop reads CATSRPRASGANVLTF. The CDR3, as DNA: TGTGCCACCAGCAGACCACGGGCGTCCGGGGCCAACGTCCTGACTTTC.

The DNA for the CDR3 is TGTGCCAGCAGTTTGTTTAGGTTGGAGGGACAGCTTTACGAGCAGTACTTC. Its protein product is CASSLFRLEGQLYEQYF. This chain uses TRBV27 with TRBJ2-7; tentatively, D is TRBD1 (7 bases). Per the germline V gene, CDR1 is MNHEY and CDR2 is SMNVEV (reference sequence). Trimming shortened V by 3 bases and J by 4 bases, and 22 bases separated the two germline ends. This CDR3 contains 17 residues.

CDR3 in amino acids: CASGAGTGGSQPQHF. The CDR3 DNA is TGTGCCAGCGGGGCAGGGACAGGGGGCTCTCAGCCCCAGCATTTT. J is TRBJ1-5 and V is TRBV2; 12 positions agree with TRBD1. Per the germline V gene, CDR1 is SNHLY and CDR2 is FYNNEI. V lost 8 bases, J lost 6 bases, and 8 bases stayed unmatched. CDR3 length: 15 residues.

The chain has TRBV11-2 and TRBJ1-5; unclear D gene. CDR3 size: 14 residues. V gave up 0 bases and J gave up 1 base, with 4 bases separating them. Germline V gene lookup returns CDR1 SGHAT and CDR2 FQNNGV. As DNA, the CDR3 is TGTGCCAGCAGCTTAGATCACAGCAATCAGCCCCAGCATTTT. Protein sequence: CASSLDHSNQPQHF.

This clone showed up just a few times. The rearrangement uses TRBV25-1 and TRBJ1-1; D gene ambiguous. V lost 1 base to trimming and J lost 5 bases, with 8 bases between them. Germline V gives CDR1 MGHDK, CDR2 SYGVNS. This CDR3 is built from 13 residues. CDR3 nucleotide sequence: TGTGCCAGCAGTGAATGGAGTGGTACTGAAGCTTTCTTT. It codes for CASSEWSGTEAFF.

This clone was observed a single time. The V gene is TRBV29-1, the J gene TRBJ2-3; D ambiguous. The CDR3 is made up of 13 amino acids. Looked up from germline, CDR1 is SQVTM and CDR2 is ANQGSEA. Trimming stripped 3 bases from V and 1 base from J, with 8 bases between. CDR3: CSVDSRGTDTQYF. DNA of the CDR3: TGCAGCGTTGACTCCCGCGGCACAGATACGCAGTATTTT.

The chain recombines TRBV13 with TRBJ2-7; D is ambiguous. CDR3 size: 15 residues. Per the germline V gene, CDR1 is PRHDT and CDR2 is FYEKMQ (reference sequence). V was trimmed by 5 bases and J by 0 bases, leaving 14 bases between them. The CDR3 sequence is CASSPRPLSSYEQYF. In DNA form, the CDR3 reads TGTGCCAGCAGCCCCAGACCCCTGAGCTCCTACGAGCAGTACTTC.

The chain links TRBV7-9 to TRBJ1-2; D uncertain. The CDR3 is 14 amino acids. The V end was cut by 5 bases, the J end by 8 bases, with 18 bases between. The germline V gene has CDR1 SEHNR and CDR2 FQNEAQ (reference sequence). The CDR3 coding sequence is TGTGCCAGCAGCACTGACTTAAAGCAAGGCGGCTACACCTTC. Protein sequence: CASSTDLKQGGYTF.

V and J are TRBV4-1 and TRBJ1-1; D unclear. The CDR3 totals 14 residues. Germline V gene lookup returns CDR1 MGHRA and CDR2 YSYEKL. The germline V and J ends were trimmed by 0 bases and 6 bases, with 11 bases remaining between them. The DNA of the CDR3 is TGCGCCAGCAGCCAAGAGGGTGGAGTCGCTGAAGCTTTCTTT. Amino acid sequence: CASSQEGGVAEAFF.

The chain joins TRBV7-9 to TRBJ1-2, with 9 bases that match TRBD1. Germline CDR1 reads SEHNR; CDR2 reads FQNEAQ (reference sequence). The CDR3 is 14 residues long. Unmatched junction bases numbered 8, after V lost 4 bases and J lost 8 bases. The CDR3: CASSSPLDRGGYTF. The CDR3, as DNA: TGTGCCAGCAGCTCCCCCTTGGACAGGGGCGGCTACACCTTC.

The rearrangement uses TRBV27 and TRBJ1-1, with 7 bases that match TRBD1. Germline CDR1 reads MNHEY; CDR2 reads SMNVEV (reference sequence). The CDR3 is made up of 13 amino acids. Trimming took 9 bases from V and 0 from J; bases not matched to a gene: 4. Written as DNA, the CDR3 is TGTGCCAGTAGGGGACAGCTGAACACTGAAGCTTTCTTT. This gives the protein CASRGQLNTEAFF.

This chain links TRBV7-2 with TRBJ2-3; perhaps D is TRBD1 or TRBD2 (5 bases each). CDR1 SGHTA and CDR2 FQGNSA come from the germline V gene. CDR3 length equals 14 residues. With 0 bases removed from V and 1 base from J, the gap between germline ends came to 5 bases. CDR3 residues: CASSLAGGTDTQYF. The CDR3, as DNA: TGTGCCAGCAGCTTAGCGGGGGGCACAGATACGCAGTATTTT.

V usage is TRBV27 and J usage is TRBJ2-3, with D possibly TRBD1 on 5 matching bases. The CDR3 is made up of 13 amino acids. V lost 6 bases and J lost 0, with 7 bases in between. CDR1 and CDR2 (germline): MNHEY, SMNVEV (reference sequence). The CDR3 DNA sequence: TGTGCCAGCAGACAGGTTAGCACAGATACGCAGTATTTT. It is translated as CASRQVSTDTQYF.

This rearrangement joins TRBV5-6 to TRBJ2-1; a possible D gene is TRBD1 (6 bases). The germline CDR1 and CDR2 sequences are SGHDT and YYEEEE. The CDR3 runs 16 residues. Trimming removed 0 bases from V and 3 bases from J, with 13 bases in between. The CDR3 DNA follows: TGTGCCAGCAGCTTGGGTCGGGCAGGGGACTACAATGAGCAGTTCTTC. It is translated as CASSLGRAGDYNEQFF.

The CDR3 nucleotides are TGTGCCAGCAGCTCTGATCGAGGAGAGGGCTTTAGGGCTTTCTTT. This sequence encodes CASSSDRGEGFRAFF. This chain uses TRBV5-4 with TRBJ1-1, with D uncertain. This CDR3 has 15 residues. The V and J ends lost 3 bases and 11 bases respectively, with 23 bases between them. The germline V gene encodes CDR1 SGHNT and CDR2 YYREEE (reference sequence).

The V and J genes are TRBV2 and TRBJ2-2; 12 bases are a match to TRBD2. The CDR3 is 16 amino acids. V lost 6 bases and J lost 5; bases outside the gene matches: 7. In germline, CDR1 is SNHLY, CDR2 FYNNEI. In nucleotides, the CDR3 is TGTGCCAGCAGAGCTCTAGCGGGGGGGGGAACCGGGGAGCTGTTTTTT. Its protein product is CASRALAGGGTGELFF.